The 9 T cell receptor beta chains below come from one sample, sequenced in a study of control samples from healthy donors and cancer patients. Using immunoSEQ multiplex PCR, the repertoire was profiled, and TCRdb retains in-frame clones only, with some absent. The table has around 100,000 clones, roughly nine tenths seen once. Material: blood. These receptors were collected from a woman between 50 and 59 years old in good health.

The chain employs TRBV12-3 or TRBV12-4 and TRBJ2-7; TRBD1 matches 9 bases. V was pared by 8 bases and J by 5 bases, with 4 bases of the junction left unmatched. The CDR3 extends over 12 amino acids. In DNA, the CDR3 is TGTGCCAGCGGACAGGGGAGCAACGAGCAGTACTTC. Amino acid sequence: CASGQGSNEQYF.

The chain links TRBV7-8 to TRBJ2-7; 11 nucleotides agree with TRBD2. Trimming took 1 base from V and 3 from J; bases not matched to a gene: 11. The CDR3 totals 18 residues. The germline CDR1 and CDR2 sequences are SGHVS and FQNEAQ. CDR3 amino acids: CASSLEVTSGATVYEQYF. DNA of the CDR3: TGTGCCAGCAGCTTAGAGGTGACTAGCGGGGCCACTGTCTACGAGCAGTACTTC.

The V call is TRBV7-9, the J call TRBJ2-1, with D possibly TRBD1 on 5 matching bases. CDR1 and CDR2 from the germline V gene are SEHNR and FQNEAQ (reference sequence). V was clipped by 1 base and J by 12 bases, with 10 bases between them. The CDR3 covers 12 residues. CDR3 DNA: TGTGCCAGCAGCTTAGGGGGCCCGAGGCAGTTCTTC. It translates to CASSLGGPRQFF.

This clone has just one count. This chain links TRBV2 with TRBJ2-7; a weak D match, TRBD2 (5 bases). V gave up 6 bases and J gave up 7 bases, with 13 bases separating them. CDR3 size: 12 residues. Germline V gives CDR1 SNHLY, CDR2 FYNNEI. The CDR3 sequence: CASRRTGGEQYV. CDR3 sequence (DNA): TGTGCCAGCAGGAGGACCGGCGGGGAGCAGTACGTC.

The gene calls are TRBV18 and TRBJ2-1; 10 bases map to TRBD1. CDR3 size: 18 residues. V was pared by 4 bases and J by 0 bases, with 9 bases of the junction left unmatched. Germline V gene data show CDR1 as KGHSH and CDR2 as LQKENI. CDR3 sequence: CASSLDRGYISSYNEQFF. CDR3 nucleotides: TGTGCCAGCTCACTGGACAGGGGGTATATCAGCTCCTACAATGAGCAGTTCTTC.

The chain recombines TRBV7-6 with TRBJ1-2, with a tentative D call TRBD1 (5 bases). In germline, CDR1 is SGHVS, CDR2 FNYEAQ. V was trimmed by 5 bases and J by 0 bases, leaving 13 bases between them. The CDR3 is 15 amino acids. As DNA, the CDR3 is TGTGCCAGCAGCCTCGACAGAGCAGCTAACTATGGCTACACCTTC. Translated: CASSLDRAANYGYTF.

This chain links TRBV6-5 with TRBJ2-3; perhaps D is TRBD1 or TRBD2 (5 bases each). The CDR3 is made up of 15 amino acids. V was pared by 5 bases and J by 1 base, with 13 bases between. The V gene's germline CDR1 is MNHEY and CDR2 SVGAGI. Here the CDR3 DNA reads TGTGCCAGCAGTCCGCCTGGGGGAGGCACAGATACGCAGTATTTT. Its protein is CASSPPGGGTDTQYF.

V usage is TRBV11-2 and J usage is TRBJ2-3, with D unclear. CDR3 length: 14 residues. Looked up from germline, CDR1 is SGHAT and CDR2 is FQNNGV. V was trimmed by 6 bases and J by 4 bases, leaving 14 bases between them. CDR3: CASRFWASADTQYF. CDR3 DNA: TGTGCCAGCAGGTTCTGGGCCTCCGCAGATACGCAGTATTTT.

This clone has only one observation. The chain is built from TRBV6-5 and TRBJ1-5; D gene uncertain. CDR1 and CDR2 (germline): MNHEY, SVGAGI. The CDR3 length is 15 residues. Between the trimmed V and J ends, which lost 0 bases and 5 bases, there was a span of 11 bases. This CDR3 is CASSYSAGSDQPQHF. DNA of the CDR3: TGTGCCAGCAGTTACTCCGCGGGATCCGATCAGCCCCAGCATTTT.